The 28 T cell receptor beta chains below were found in one sample sequenced in a study of naive and memory T cell subsets. The library had UMIs added by 3' ligation of an oligonucleotide to TCR cDNA. Ligated cDNA underwent four rounds of PCR with nested alpha and beta constant region primers and SP2. TCRdb reprocessed the 5' RACE reads via MiXCR and lists one record per CDR3 protein. The sample records 55,000 to 65,000 distinct CDR3 sequences, 6% to 8.5% being singletons. These receptors came from a female donor in good health.

This clonotype came up many times. At one end the junction does not follow the germline gene, possibly because of a read error. This chain joins TRBV11-2 and TRBJ2-5, with D hard to call. The CDR3 sequence is 11 residues long. The germline gives CDR1 SGHAT, CDR2 FQNNGV. DNA for the CDR3: TGCGCCAGCAGCTTGGGAGAGACCCAGTACTTC. Its translation is CASSLGETQYF.

This CDR3 is CASSIVLEGNEQFF. In DNA, the CDR3 is TGTGCCAGTAGTATAGTTCTAGAAGGGAATGAGCAGTTCTTC. The V gene is TRBV19, the J gene TRBJ2-1; D gene uncertain. Germline V CDR1 and CDR2: LNHDA, SQIVND (reference sequence). The CDR3 extends over 14 amino acids. The V end was cut by 1 base, the J end by 7 bases, with 11 bases between.

This clonotype was found a few times. This chain uses TRBV27 with TRBJ2-5; TRBD1 aligns across 7 bases. Germline CDR1 is MNHEY and CDR2 is SMNVEV (reference sequence). The CDR3 spans 16 residues. Germline trimming cut 4 bases from V and 5 bases from J; bases unmatched to any gene: 13. The CDR3 is CASSSRTGWERETQYF. The CDR3 DNA follows: TGTGCCAGCAGTTCGCGGACAGGTTGGGAGAGGGAGACCCAGTACTTC.

J is TRBJ2-2 and V is TRBV28; TRBD1 might be the D (5 bases). The CDR3 totals 15 residues. Germline V CDR1 and CDR2: MDHEN, SYDVKM. The V and J ends lost 6 bases and 0 bases respectively, with 11 bases between them. The CDR3 reads CASRATASNTGELFF. The CDR3 DNA is TGTGCCAGCAGGGCGACAGCCTCGAACACCGGGGAGCTGTTTTTT.

This clonotype occurred a few times. The chain is built from TRBV29-1 and TRBJ2-7, with D possibly being TRBD2 (5 bases). The V end was cut by 7 bases, the J end by 3 bases, with 16 bases between. The CDR3 contains 13 residues. Germline assignment: CDR1 SQVTM and CDR2 ANQGSEA. CDR3 sequence reads: CSARSGKDYEQYF. DNA for the CDR3: TGCAGCGCCCGCTCGGGAAAGGACTACGAGCAGTACTTC.

This clonotype occurred many times. DNA of the CDR3: TGTGCCAGCGCCCCGACTAGTCACCTTGAGACCCAGTACTTC. Translation: CASAPTSHLETQYF. The J gene is TRBJ2-5, the V gene TRBV2; D perhaps matches TRBD2 (6 bases). Trimming took off 8 bases at V and 5 bases at J, with 18 bases between the two ends. There are 14 residues in the CDR3. Germline V gives CDR1 SNHLY, CDR2 FYNNEI.

This clonotype has a handful of counts. The chain recombines TRBV2 with TRBJ1-3, with unresolved D. CDR1 is SNHLY, CDR2 FYNNEI, per germline. V was trimmed by 2 bases and J by 0 bases, leaving 11 bases between them. The CDR3 spans 16 residues. CDR3 amino acids: CASSETLGSSGNTIYF. CDR3 DNA: TGTGCCAGCAGTGAAACCCTGGGTAGCTCTGGAAACACCATATATTTT.

This chain connects TRBV20-1 to TRBJ2-1; D gene unclear. In germline, CDR1 is DFQATT, CDR2 SNEGSKA (reference sequence). V was shortened by 3 bases and J by 4 bases, with 25 bases between the two germline ends. The CDR3 has 18 residues. CDR3 region: CSARSSLGQYLLYNEQFF. The CDR3 bases are TGCAGTGCTAGGTCTTCCCTCGGGCAATATCTTCTTTACAATGAGCAGTTCTTC.

The chain carries TRBV12-3 or TRBV12-4 and TRBJ1-1; 9 bases are shared with TRBD1. This CDR3 comprises 14 residues. Trimming took 6 bases from V and 7 from J; bases not matched to a gene: 9. The CDR3: CASSLQGAVGEAFF. Here the CDR3 DNA reads TGTGCCAGCAGCCTACAGGGGGCGGTTGGTGAAGCTTTCTTT.

In its sample, this clonotype was seen a few times. The genes are TRBV18 and TRBJ2-3, with TRBD2 matching 10 bases. CDR1 and CDR2 (germline): KGHSH, LQKENI. Trimming at V came to 2 bases and at J to 1 base, leaving 9 bases not matched to a gene. The CDR3 covers 18 residues. CDR3 protein: CASSPVTSGSYGTDTQYF. In DNA form, the CDR3 reads TGTGCCAGCTCACCAGTGACTAGCGGGTCTTACGGCACAGATACGCAGTATTTT.

The V gene is TRBV6-5, the J gene TRBJ1-1, with 8 bases that match TRBD1. The CDR3 contains 15 residues. CDR1 is MNHEY, CDR2 SVGAGI, per germline. V lost 6 bases and J lost 1; bases outside the gene matches: 7. CDR3 coding DNA: TGTGCCAGCAGAGAGGACAGGGCGAGGAACACTGAAGCTTTCTTT. Residues: CASREDRARNTEAFF.

In this sample, this clonotype turned up many times. The chain recombines TRBV13 with TRBJ2-7; a weak D match, TRBD1 (6 bases). V gave up 5 bases and J gave up 3 bases, with 14 bases separating them. The length of the CDR3 is 14 residues. Germline assignment: CDR1 PRHDT and CDR2 FYEKMQ (reference sequence). CDR3 region: CASSHRDNSYEQYF. CDR3 bases: TGTGCCAGCAGCCACCGGGACAACAGCTACGAGCAGTACTTC. Complete variable domain (other parts from reference TRBV13 and TRBJ2-7): AAGVIQSPRHLIKEKRETATLKCYPIPRHDTVYWYQQGPGQDPQFLISFYEKMQSDKGSIPDRFSAQQFSDYHSELNMSSLELGDSALYFCASSHRDNSYEQYFGPGTRLTVT.

This clonotype was picked up many times. This chain joins TRBV6-2 or TRBV6-3 and TRBJ2-6; D not resolved. Germline CDR1 is MNHEY and CDR2 is SVGEGT. Trimming shortened V by 6 bases and J by 0 bases, and 9 bases separated the two germline ends. The CDR3 covers 15 residues. This CDR3 is CASSRRHSGANVLTF. The CDR3 coding sequence is TGTGCCAGCAGCCGAAGACACTCTGGGGCCAACGTCCTGACTTTC.

The rearrangement uses TRBV7-9 and TRBJ2-2; D unresolved. Trimming shortened V by 5 bases and J by 1 base, and 8 bases separated the two germline ends. Germline CDR1 reads SEHNR; CDR2 reads FQNEAQ (reference sequence). The CDR3 contains 14 residues. DNA for the CDR3: TGTGCCAGCAGCCCCGAAAGGAACACCGGGGAGCTGTTTTTT. Its protein is CASSPERNTGELFF.

CDR3 DNA sequence: TGTGCCAGCAGTTCCCCGGGGAATTTTTACAATGAGCAGTTCTTC. It translates to CASSSPGNFYNEQFF. The chain has TRBV6-6 and TRBJ2-1; tentative D call: TRBD2 (5 bases). CDR1 is MNHNY and CDR2 is SVGAGI in the germline V gene (reference sequence). The CDR3 is 15 residues long. Between the trimmed V and J ends, which lost 4 bases and 4 bases, there was a span of 14 bases.

This clonotype was counted at least ten times. J is TRBJ1-1 and V is TRBV9, with D perhaps matching TRBD1 (6 bases). Between the trimmed V and J ends, which lost 5 bases and 2 bases, there was a span of 13 bases. CDR1 is SGDLS, CDR2 YYNGEE, per germline. The CDR3 length is 14 residues. CDR3 amino acids: CASSYGTLNTEAFF. The CDR3 nucleotides are TGTGCCAGCAGTTATGGGACACTTAACACTGAAGCTTTCTTT. Complete variable domain (other parts from reference TRBV9 and TRBJ1-1): DSGVTQTPKHLITATGQRVTLRCSPRSGDLSVYWYQQSLDQGLQFLIQYYNGEERAKGNILERFSAQQFPDLHSELNLSSLELGDSALYFCASSYGTLNTEAFFGQGTRLTVV.

This clonotype has just a few counts. The V call is TRBV5-1, the J call TRBJ2-7; no reliable D call. Per germline, CDR1 SGHRS and CDR2 YFSETQ. V was shortened by 4 bases and J by 3 bases, with 5 bases between the two germline ends. This CDR3 region has 11 residues. CDR3: CASSANYEQYF. The CDR3 DNA is TGCGCCAGCAGCGCGAACTACGAGCAGTACTTC.

The chain employs TRBV19 and TRBJ1-1; 8 bases map to TRBD1. From germline, CDR1 is LNHDA and CDR2 SQIVND (reference sequence). This CDR3 region has 15 residues. Trimming at V came to 3 bases and at J to 0 bases, leaving 3 bases not matched to a gene. The CDR3 region has the DNA TGTGCCAGTAGTATCGACAGGGGAATGAACACTGAAGCTTTCTTT. This gives the protein CASSIDRGMNTEAFF.

V is TRBV30 and J is TRBJ1-1; 7 bases are shared with TRBD1. The CDR3 totals 13 residues. CDR1 is GTSNPN, CDR2 SVGIG, per germline (reference sequence). Trimming took 1 base from V and 3 from J; bases not matched to a gene: 2. The CDR3 DNA sequence: TGTGCCTGGAGTGGACAGGGCTACACTGAAGCTTTCTTT. Its protein product is CAWSGQGYTEAFF.

This clonotype was seen at least ten times. J is TRBJ1-1 and V is TRBV9; 8 bases are a match to TRBD1. With 3 bases clipped from V and 6 bases from J, the junction kept 13 bases outside the gene matches. The CDR3 consists of 16 residues. CDR1 and CDR2 from the germline V gene are SGDLS and YYNGEE. The CDR3 here is CASSAGQEALLAEAFF. CDR3 in DNA: TGTGCCAGCAGCGCGGGACAGGAGGCTTTGTTGGCTGAAGCTTTCTTT.

This clonotype was recorded many times. The gene calls are TRBV10-3 and TRBJ1-5; unclear D gene. This CDR3 contains 14 residues. The germline V gene encodes CDR1 ENHRY and CDR2 SYGVKD. V was clipped by 2 bases and J by 0 bases, with 5 bases between them. The CDR3 coding sequence is TGTGCCATCAGTGAGGGAGCTAGCAATCAGCCCCAGCATTTT. Protein: CAISEGASNQPQHF.

This clonotype has only a few counts. The chain has TRBV4-1 and TRBJ1-1, with D perhaps TRBD1 (6 bases). Germline V gene sequence: CDR1 MGHRA, CDR2 YSYEKL. Trimming removed 2 bases at V and 4 bases at J, with 8 bases between. The CDR3 consists of 13 residues. CDR3 nucleotide sequence: TGCGCCAGCAGCCAACCAGGGGCCACTGAAGCTTTCTTT. This encodes CASSQPGATEAFF.

This clonotype was found a few times. The J gene is TRBJ2-5, the V gene TRBV4-2; 7 nucleotides agree with TRBD2. The CDR3 contains 18 residues. V shed 0 bases and J 3 bases; nucleotides not matched to a gene: 13. Looked up from germline, CDR1 is LGHNA and CDR2 is YNFKEQ. The CDR3 loop reads CASSQDPHFAGEEETQYF. Here the CDR3 DNA reads TGTGCCAGCAGCCAAGACCCCCATTTTGCGGGGGAGGAAGAGACCCAGTACTTC.

The rearrangement joins TRBV5-4 to TRBJ2-7; 10 nucleotides line up with TRBD2. With V trimmed by 2 bases and J by 1 base, 6 bases remained unmatched. CDR3 size: 16 residues. Germline V lookup: CDR1 SGHNT, CDR2 YYREEE (reference sequence). The CDR3 loop is CASSFRAGGPSYEQYF. As DNA, the CDR3 is TGTGCCAGCAGCTTCCGAGCGGGAGGGCCTTCCTACGAGCAGTACTTC.

The table lists this clonotype with many counts. The CDR3 DNA is TGTGCCAGCACCAGGATGGGCATGAACACTGAAGCTTTCTTT. It codes for CASTRMGMNTEAFF. The J gene is TRBJ1-1, the V gene TRBV11-1, with unresolved D. CDR3 length: 14 amino acids. The germline V gene encodes CDR1 SGHAT and CDR2 FQDESV (reference sequence). Trimming stripped 7 bases from V and 0 bases from J, with 12 bases between.

This clonotype has at least ten counts. This chain joins TRBV7-3 and TRBJ1-1; the D gene is possibly TRBD1 (5 bases). Trimming left V 3 bases short and J 6 bases short, with 11 bases between. Germline V gene lookup returns CDR1 SGHTA and CDR2 FQGTGA. The CDR3 is 13 residues long. Here the CDR3 reads CASSFGRAAEAFF. The CDR3 nucleotides read TGTGCCAGCAGCTTTGGCAGGGCGGCTGAAGCTTTCTTT.

This clonotype was counted only a few times. The gene calls are TRBV4-1 and TRBJ1-5; 7 nucleotides match TRBD1. The length of the CDR3 is 18 residues. Looked up from germline, CDR1 is MGHRA and CDR2 is YSYEKL. The V and J ends lost 1 base and 2 bases, in that order; junction bases with no gene match: 11. The CDR3, as DNA: TGCGCCAGCAGCCAAGTCCGCTTACAGGGGCTCGGCAATCAGCCCCAGCATTTT. This encodes CASSQVRLQGLGNQPQHF.

This clonotype has a handful of counts. V and J are TRBV5-1 and TRBJ1-4, with TRBD1 identical over 9 bases. Unmatched junction bases numbered 7, after V lost 3 bases and J lost 7 bases. The germline CDR1 and CDR2 sequences are SGHRS and YFSETQ. The CDR3 runs to 15 residues. CDR3 bases: TGCGCCAGCAGCTCAACGACAGGGGGTAGTGAAAAACTGTTTTTT. This encodes CASSSTTGGSEKLFF.